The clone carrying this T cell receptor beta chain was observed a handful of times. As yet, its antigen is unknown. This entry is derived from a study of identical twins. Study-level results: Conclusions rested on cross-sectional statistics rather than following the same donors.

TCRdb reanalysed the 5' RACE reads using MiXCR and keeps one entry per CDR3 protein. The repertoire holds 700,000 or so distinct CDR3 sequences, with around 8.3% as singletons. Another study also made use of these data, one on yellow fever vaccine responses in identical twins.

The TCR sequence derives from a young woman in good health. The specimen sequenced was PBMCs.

The CDR3 DNA is TGTGCCAGCTCGTTGGACAGGGGGCTTAGCGGGGAGCTGTTTTTT. Its translation is CASSLDRGLSGELFF. This chain joins TRBV12-3 or TRBV12-4 and TRBJ2-2; 11 bases are a match to TRBD1. V shed 8 bases and J 7 bases; nucleotides not matched to a gene: 9. The CDR3 loop spans 15 amino acids.